These 14 T cell receptor beta chains originate from one sample sequenced in a study of shared clonotypes between healthy human individuals. Here immunoSEQ multiplex PCR was the method, and the copy in TCRdb shows in-frame clones only, minus some. Of about 700,000 clones in the sample, 92% were seen once. Naive CD8 cells comprised CD45RO-negative, CCR7-positively selected cells, excluding terminally differentiated effector memory CD45RA+ cells. Sequenced material: naive CD8+ T cells sorted from blood. The source of these receptors is a man aged 25-45 years in good health.

The rearrangement uses TRBV13 and TRBJ2-7; TRBD1 agrees at 9 bases. The CDR3 consists of 15 residues. Germline CDR1 and CDR2: PRHDT and FYEKMQ (reference sequence). V shed 4 bases and J 2 bases; nucleotides not matched to a gene: 6. CDR3 DNA sequence: TGTGCCAGCAGCTCGACGGGACAGGGTCCCTACGAGCAGTACTTC. Amino acid sequence: CASSSTGQGPYEQYF.

The rearrangement links TRBV13 to TRBJ2-1; D perhaps matches TRBD1 (8 bases). Trimming shortened V by 0 bases and J by 6 bases, and 21 bases separated the two germline ends. The germline CDR1 and CDR2 sequences are PRHDT and FYEKMQ (reference sequence). The CDR3 sequence is 18 residues long. CDR3 sequence: CASSLGPPGGAGVNEQFF. DNA for the CDR3: TGTGCCAGCAGCTTAGGGCCACCAGGGGGCGCGGGGGTCAATGAGCAGTTCTTC.

The chain joins TRBV27 to TRBJ1-2; TRBD1 is a possible D gene (6 bases). Trimming left V 5 bases short and J 4 bases short, with 14 bases between. This CDR3 has 14 amino acids. Germline values: CDR1 MNHEY, CDR2 SMNVEV (reference sequence). CDR3 coding DNA: TGTGCCAGCAGTCCCGGACAGCTTCCCTATGGCTACACCTTC. Translation: CASSPGQLPYGYTF.

J is TRBJ2-7 and V is TRBV28, with D possibly TRBD2 on 6 matching bases. Germline V gene sequence: CDR1 MDHEN, CDR2 SYDVKM. The V end was cut by 3 bases, the J end by 3 bases, with 12 bases between. The CDR3 is 14 residues long. CDR3 bases: TGTGCCAGCAGTTTGCAACGGGAGCACTACGAGCAGTACTTC. Residues: CASSLQREHYEQYF.

The chain is built from TRBV27 and TRBJ1-5, with D maybe TRBD1 (6 bases). The germline V gene encodes CDR1 MNHEY and CDR2 SMNVEV (reference sequence). Trimming took 6 bases from V and 9 from J, leaving 24 bases between them. The CDR3 consists of 16 residues. CDR3 coding DNA: TGTGCCAGCAGGCCCCTCCCGGGACATCAGAGGTGGCCCCAGCATTTT. Translation: CASRPLPGHQRWPQHF.

The DNA of the CDR3 is TGTGCCAGCAGTCGGGACATCTACGAGCAGTACTTC. It translates to CASSRDIYEQYF. The rearrangement links TRBV28 to TRBJ2-7; maybe TRBD1 (6 bases). From germline, CDR1 is MDHEN and CDR2 SYDVKM. The CDR3 length is 12 residues. Trimming left V 5 bases short and J 3 bases short, with 8 bases between.

This clone appeared once. The chain has TRBV5-6 and TRBJ2-5, with 10 bases lining up with TRBD2. J gave up 5 bases and V 4 bases, and 11 bases lay outside the gene matches. CDR1 SGHDT and CDR2 YYEEEE come from the germline V gene. The CDR3 runs 16 residues. The CDR3 here is CASSPEAGGPWETQYF. The DNA of the CDR3 is TGTGCCAGCAGCCCGGAAGCGGGAGGGCCATGGGAGACCCAGTACTTC.

The V and J genes are TRBV29-1 and TRBJ2-7, with no clear D. The germline V gene has CDR1 SQVTM and CDR2 ANQGSEA. With 0 bases removed from V and 4 bases from J, the gap between germline ends came to 10 bases. The CDR3 has 13 residues. The DNA of the CDR3 is TGCAGCGTTGAAGATCGTCAGGCGTACGAGCAGTACTTC. This encodes CSVEDRQAYEQYF.

The genes are TRBV13 and TRBJ2-7; TRBD2 matches at 7 bases. The J segment lost 3 bases and the V segment lost 3 bases, leaving 11 bases of the junction unmatched. The CDR3 has 16 amino acids. The germline V gene has CDR1 PRHDT and CDR2 FYEKMQ (reference sequence). The CDR3 is CASSFSAGGTYYEQYF. The CDR3 bases are TGTGCCAGCAGCTTCTCAGCCGGGGGGACGTACTACGAGCAGTACTTC.

V usage is TRBV29-1 and J usage is TRBJ2-7; a possible D gene is TRBD1 (5 bases). The CDR3 has 11 residues. Germline V gives CDR1 SQVTM, CDR2 ANQGSEA. V was cut by 2 bases and J by 6 bases, with 8 bases left in between. CDR3 DNA sequence: TGCAGCGTTGAAATTCAGGGCGAGCAGTACTTC. It yields the protein CSVEIQGEQYF.

On this clone: A read error may account for a junction end that differs from germline. The genes are TRBV2 and TRBJ2-7; D is unclear. Germline CDR1 is SNHLY and CDR2 is FYNNEI. The CDR3 consists of 8 residues. CDR3 bases: TGTGCCAGCAGTGGGACGGGCTTC. Residues: CASSGTGF.

The chain links TRBV7-2 to TRBJ2-3; 7 nucleotides agree with TRBD1. V was clipped by 2 bases and J by 3 bases; unmatched bases: 17. This CDR3 spans 19 amino acids. CDR1 and CDR2 from the germline V gene are SGHTA and FQGNSA. The CDR3 protein is CASSLNRGFSGTGTDTQYF. The CDR3 bases are TGTGCCAGCAGCTTAAACAGGGGCTTTTCAGGTACCGGGACAGATACGCAGTATTTT.

The rearrangement joins TRBV2 to TRBJ2-3, with unresolved D. The CDR3 sequence is 14 residues long. CDR1 SNHLY and CDR2 FYNNEI come from the germline V gene. The ends were cut back, 4 bases at V and 3 bases at J, with 11 bases in the middle. The CDR3 region has the DNA TGTGCCAGCAGTGGCGAGTTTGGGACAGATACGCAGTATTTT. The encoded protein is CASSGEFGTDTQYF.

The chain employs TRBV15 and TRBJ2-1; 9 bases align to TRBD2. CDR1 is LNHNV and CDR2 is YYDKDF in the germline V gene (reference sequence). V gave up 6 bases and J gave up 2 bases; unmatched junction bases: 2. The CDR3 covers 14 residues. Written as DNA, the CDR3 is TGTGCCACCAGGACTAGCGGTGCCTACAATGAGCAGTTCTTC. Amino acids: CATRTSGAYNEQFF.